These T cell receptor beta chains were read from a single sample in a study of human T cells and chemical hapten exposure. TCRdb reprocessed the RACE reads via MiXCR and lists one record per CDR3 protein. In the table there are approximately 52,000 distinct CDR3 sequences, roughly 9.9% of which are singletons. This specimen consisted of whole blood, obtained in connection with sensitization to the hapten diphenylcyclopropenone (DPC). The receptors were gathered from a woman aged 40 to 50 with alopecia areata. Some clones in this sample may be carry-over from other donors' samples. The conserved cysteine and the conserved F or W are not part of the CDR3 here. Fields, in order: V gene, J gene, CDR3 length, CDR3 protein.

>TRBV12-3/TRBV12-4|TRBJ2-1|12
ASRSEASYNEQF
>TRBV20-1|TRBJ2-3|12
STRGAGPQDTQY
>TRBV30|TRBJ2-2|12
AWWTSEGTGELF
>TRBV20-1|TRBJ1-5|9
TRGGHQPQH
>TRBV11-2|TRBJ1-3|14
ASSLTGALSGNTIY
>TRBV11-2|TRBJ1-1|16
ASSPRDGTGISNTEAF
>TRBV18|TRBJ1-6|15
ASSPKGRGSGNSPLH
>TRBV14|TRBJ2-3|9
ASSLADTQY
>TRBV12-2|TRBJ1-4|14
ASRLAGQATNEKLF
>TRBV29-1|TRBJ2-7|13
SVRTGRSLSYEQY
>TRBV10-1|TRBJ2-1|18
ASSDHHGELGPSSYNEQF
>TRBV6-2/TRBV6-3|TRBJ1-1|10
ASGVWDTEAF
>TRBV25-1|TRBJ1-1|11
ASTYAGGTEAF
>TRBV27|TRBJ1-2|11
ASSFTANYGYT
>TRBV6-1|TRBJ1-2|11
ASSPDGIYGYT
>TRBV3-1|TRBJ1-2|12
ASSQDQYVGGYT
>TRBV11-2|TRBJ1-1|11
ASSQRGSGEAF
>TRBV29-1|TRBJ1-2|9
SGETGYGYT